This entry lists 5 T cell receptor beta chains sequenced from one sample in a study of blood T cell repertoires in COVID-19. Produced via immunoSEQ multiplex PCR; TCRdb's table is partial and in-frame only. The repertoire holds 130,000 or so clones, with roughly 88% as singletons. Sequencing input: peripheral blood. These receptors all come from a man aged 55 to 70 with active or convalescent COVID-19.

V usage is TRBV5-1 and J usage is TRBJ2-1; 9 positions match TRBD2. Germline trimming cut 0 bases from V and 0 bases from J; bases unmatched to any gene: 10. The CDR3 is 19 amino acids. The V gene's germline CDR1 is SGHRS and CDR2 YFSETQ. CDR3 bases: TGCGCCAGCAGCTTGGGGTGGCGGGAGGGACGGAGCTCCTACAATGAGCAGTTCTTC. Translated: CASSLGWREGRSSYNEQFF.

This chain connects TRBV18 to TRBJ2-3, with TRBD1 matching 10 bases. The V gene end was trimmed by 3 bases and the J gene end by 5 bases; junction bases not matched to a gene: 2. CDR3 length: 14 residues. Germline assignment: CDR1 KGHSH and CDR2 LQKENI. The CDR3 DNA is TGTGCCAGCTCACCCCGGACAGGGGGAGATACGCAGTATTTT. This translates into CASSPRTGGDTQYF.

V usage is TRBV7-3 and J usage is TRBJ1-5, with 8 bases lining up with TRBD1. The CDR3 is 15 amino acids. CDR1 SGHTA and CDR2 FQGTGA come from the germline V gene. The ends lost 8 bases at V and 3 bases at J; junction bases unmatched: 9. For the CDR3, the DNA is TGTGCCAGCGAGGAGGGCAGGGGGCCCAATCAGCCCCAGCATTTT. Translated, it gives CASEEGRGPNQPQHF.

This rearrangement joins TRBV27 to TRBJ2-7; 8 bases map to TRBD1. Germline CDR1 is MNHEY and CDR2 is SMNVEV (reference sequence). The J segment lost 1 base and the V segment lost 4 bases, leaving 9 bases of the junction unmatched. The CDR3 extends over 16 amino acids. CDR3 nucleotides: TGTGCCAGCAGTTCTATTTCAAACAGGGGGTCCTACGAGCAGTACTTC. This translates into CASSSISNRGSYEQYF.

CDR3: CAISDLPESPLHF. As DNA, the CDR3 is TGTGCCATCAGTGATCTTCCGGAGTCACCCCTCCACTTT. This chain links TRBV10-3 with TRBJ1-6; no clear D gene. This CDR3 has 13 amino acids. V lost 3 bases and J lost 10, with 10 bases in between. CDR1 ENHRY and CDR2 SYGVKD come from the germline V gene.